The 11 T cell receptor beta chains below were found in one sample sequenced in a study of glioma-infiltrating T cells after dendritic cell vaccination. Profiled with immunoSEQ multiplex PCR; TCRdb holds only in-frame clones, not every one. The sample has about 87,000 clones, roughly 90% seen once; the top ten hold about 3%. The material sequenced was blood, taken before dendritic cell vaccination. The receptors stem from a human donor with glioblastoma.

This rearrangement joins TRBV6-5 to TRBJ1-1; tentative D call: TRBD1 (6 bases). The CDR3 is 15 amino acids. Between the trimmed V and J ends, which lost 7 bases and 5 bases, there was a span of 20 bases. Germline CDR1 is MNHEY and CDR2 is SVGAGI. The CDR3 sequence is CASTGAGDGRTEAFF. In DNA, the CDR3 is TGTGCCAGCACTGGGGCAGGGGACGGGAGGACTGAAGCTTTCTTT.

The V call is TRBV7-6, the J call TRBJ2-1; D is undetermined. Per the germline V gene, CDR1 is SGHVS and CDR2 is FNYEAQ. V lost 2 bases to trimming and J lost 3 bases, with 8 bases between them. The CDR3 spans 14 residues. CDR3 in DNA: TGTGCCAGCAGCTTATCCGGGTTCTACAATGAGCAGTTCTTC. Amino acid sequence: CASSLSGFYNEQFF.

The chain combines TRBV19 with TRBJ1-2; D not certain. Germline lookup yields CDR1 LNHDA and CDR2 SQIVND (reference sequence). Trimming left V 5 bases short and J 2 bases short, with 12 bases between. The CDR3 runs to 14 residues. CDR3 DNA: TGTGCCAGTAGTTGGCCGGGTGCGAACTATGGCTACACCTTC. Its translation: CASSWPGANYGYTF.

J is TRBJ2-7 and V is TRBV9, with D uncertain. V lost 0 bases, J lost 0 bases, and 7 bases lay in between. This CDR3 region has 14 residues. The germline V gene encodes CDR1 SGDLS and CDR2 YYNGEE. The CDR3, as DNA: TGTGCCAGCAGCGTAGGGTACAACTCCTACGAGCAGTACTTC. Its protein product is CASSVGYNSYEQYF.

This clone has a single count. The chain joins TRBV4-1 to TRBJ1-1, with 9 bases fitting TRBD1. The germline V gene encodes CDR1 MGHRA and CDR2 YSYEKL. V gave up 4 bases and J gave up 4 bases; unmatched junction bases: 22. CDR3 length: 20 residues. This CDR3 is CASSPKSSGQGLVEGTEAFF. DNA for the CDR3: TGCGCCAGCAGCCCAAAAAGTTCGGGACAGGGCCTCGTTGAGGGCACTGAAGCTTTCTTT.

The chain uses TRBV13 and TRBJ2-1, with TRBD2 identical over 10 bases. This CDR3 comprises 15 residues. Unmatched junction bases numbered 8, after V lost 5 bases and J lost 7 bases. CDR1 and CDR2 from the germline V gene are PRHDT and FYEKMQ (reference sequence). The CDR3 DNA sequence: TGTGCCAGCAGCGTCCGAGCTAGCGGGAGAAATGAGCAGTTCTTC. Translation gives CASSVRASGRNEQFF.

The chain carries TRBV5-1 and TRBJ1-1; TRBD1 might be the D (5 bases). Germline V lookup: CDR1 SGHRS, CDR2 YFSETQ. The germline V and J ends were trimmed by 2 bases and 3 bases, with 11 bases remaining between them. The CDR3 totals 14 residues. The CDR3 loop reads CASSFRGRDTEAFF. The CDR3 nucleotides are TGCGCCAGCAGCTTTAGGGGTCGGGACACTGAAGCTTTCTTT.

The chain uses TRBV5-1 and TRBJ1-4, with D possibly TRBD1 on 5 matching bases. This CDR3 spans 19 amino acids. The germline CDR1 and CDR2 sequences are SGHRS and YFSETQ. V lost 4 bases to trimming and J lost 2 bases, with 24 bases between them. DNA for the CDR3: TGCGCCAGCAGCAGTAAGTCCGCGGGACGCCAAGGCACTAATGAAAAACTGTTTTTT. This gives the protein CASSSKSAGRQGTNEKLFF.

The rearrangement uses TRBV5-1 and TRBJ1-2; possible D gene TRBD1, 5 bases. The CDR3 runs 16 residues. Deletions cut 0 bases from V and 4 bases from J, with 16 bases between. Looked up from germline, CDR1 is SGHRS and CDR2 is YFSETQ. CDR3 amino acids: CASSLASGAAIYGYTF. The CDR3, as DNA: TGCGCCAGCAGCTTGGCCTCTGGGGCAGCGATCTATGGCTACACCTTC.

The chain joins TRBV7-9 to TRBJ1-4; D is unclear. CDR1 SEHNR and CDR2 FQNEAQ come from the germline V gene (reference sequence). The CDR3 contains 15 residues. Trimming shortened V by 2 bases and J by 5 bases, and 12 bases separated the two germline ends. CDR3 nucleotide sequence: TGTGCCAGCAGCTTATTGGGGAGAGGGAATGAAAAACTGTTTTTT. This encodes CASSLLGRGNEKLFF.

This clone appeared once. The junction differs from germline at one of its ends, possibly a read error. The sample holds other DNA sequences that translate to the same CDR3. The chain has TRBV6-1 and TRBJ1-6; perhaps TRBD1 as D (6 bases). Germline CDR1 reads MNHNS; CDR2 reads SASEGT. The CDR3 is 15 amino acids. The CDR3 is CAIEQGTYFNSPLHF. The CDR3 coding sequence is TGTGCCATCGAACAGGGAACGTACTTTAATTCCCCCCTCCACTTT.